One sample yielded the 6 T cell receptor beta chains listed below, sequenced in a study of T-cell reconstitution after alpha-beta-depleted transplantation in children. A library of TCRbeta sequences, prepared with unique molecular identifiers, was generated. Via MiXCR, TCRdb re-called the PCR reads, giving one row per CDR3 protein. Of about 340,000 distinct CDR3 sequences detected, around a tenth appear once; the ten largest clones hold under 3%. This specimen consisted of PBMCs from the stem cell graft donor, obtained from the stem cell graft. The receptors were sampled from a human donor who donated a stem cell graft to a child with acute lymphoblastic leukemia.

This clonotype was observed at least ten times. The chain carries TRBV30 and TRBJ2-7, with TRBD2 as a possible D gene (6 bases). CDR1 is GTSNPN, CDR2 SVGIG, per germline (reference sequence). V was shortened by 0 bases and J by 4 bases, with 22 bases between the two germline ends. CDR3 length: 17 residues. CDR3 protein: CAWSVPPRLARTYEQYF. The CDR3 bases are TGTGCCTGGAGTGTACCGCCCCGGCTAGCGAGGACTTACGAGCAGTACTTC.

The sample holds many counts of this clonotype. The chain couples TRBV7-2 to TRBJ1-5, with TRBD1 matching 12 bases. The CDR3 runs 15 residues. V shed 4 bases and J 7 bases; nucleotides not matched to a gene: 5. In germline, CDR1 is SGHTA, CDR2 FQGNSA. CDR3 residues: CASSSGDRGHQPQHF. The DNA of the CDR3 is TGTGCCAGCAGCTCGGGGGACAGGGGGCACCAGCCCCAGCATTTT.

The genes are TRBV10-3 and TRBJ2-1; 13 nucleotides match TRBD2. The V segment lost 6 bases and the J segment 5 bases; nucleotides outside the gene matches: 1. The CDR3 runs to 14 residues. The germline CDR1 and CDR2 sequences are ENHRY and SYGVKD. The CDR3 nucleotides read TGTGCCATCAGACTAGCGGGAGGGAACAATGAGCAGTTCTTC. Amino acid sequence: CAIRLAGGNNEQFF.

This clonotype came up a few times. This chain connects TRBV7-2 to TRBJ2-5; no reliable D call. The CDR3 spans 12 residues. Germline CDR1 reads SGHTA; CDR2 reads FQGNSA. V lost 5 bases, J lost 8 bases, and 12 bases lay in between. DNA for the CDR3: TGTGCCAGCAGCCTCGGCCCGGCCACCCAGTACTTC. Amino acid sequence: CASSLGPATQYF.

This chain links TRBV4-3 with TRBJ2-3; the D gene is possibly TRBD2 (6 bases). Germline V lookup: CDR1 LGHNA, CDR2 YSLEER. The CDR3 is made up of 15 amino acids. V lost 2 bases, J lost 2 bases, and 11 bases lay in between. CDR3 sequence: CASSQSGTDTDTQYF. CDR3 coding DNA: TGCGCCAGCAGCCAATCCGGGACTGACACAGATACGCAGTATTTT.

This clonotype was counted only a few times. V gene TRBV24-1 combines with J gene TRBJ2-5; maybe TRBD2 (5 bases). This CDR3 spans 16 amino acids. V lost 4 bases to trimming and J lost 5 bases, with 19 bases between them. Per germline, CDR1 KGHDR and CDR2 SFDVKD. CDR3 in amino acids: CATSDPTSAVKETQYF. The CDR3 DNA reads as TGTGCCACCAGTGACCCTACGTCAGCGGTTAAGGAGACCCAGTACTTC.